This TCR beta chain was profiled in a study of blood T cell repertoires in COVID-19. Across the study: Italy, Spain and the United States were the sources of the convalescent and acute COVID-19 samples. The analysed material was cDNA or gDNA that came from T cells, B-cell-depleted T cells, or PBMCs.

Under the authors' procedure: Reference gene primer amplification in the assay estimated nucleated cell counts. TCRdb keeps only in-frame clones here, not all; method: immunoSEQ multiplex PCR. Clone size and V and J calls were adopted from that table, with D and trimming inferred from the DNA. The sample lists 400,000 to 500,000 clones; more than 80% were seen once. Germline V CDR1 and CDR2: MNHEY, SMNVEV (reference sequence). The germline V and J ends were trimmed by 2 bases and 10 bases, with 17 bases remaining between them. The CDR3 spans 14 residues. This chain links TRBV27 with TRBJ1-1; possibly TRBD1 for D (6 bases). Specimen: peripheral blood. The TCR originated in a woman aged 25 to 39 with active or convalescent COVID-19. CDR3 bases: TGTGCCAGCAGTTTACCACCCATACAGGGTACAGCTTTCTTT. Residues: CASSLPPIQGTAFF.